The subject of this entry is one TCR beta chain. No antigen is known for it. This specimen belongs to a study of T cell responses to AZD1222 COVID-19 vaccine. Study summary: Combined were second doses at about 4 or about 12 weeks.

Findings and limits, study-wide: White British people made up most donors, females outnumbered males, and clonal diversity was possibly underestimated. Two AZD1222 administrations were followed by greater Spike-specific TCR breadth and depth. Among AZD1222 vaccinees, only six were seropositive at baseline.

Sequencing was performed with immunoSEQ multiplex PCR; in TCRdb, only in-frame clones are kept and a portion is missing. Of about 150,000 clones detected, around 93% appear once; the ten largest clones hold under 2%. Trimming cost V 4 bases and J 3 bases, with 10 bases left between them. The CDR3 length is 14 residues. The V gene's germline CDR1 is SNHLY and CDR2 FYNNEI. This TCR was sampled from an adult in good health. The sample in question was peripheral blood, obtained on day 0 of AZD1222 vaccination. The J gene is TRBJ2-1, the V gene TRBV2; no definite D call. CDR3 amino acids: CASSVTRNYNEQFF. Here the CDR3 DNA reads TGTGCCAGCAGTGTTACGCGAAACTACAATGAGCAGTTCTTC.